Below are 19 T cell receptor beta chains sequenced from a single sample in a study of cytomegalovirus exposure and HLA in healthy donors. 13 Jbeta primers and 60 Vbeta primers were used for the PCR. Assay: immunoSEQ multiplex PCR; the TCRdb copy retains only in-frame clones and omits some. The table lists around 64,000 clones, about 77% of them singletons. Sample: PBMCs. These receptors originate from a man under 40 in good health and CMV-seropositive.

V usage is TRBV7-2 and J usage is TRBJ2-3, with a tentative D call TRBD2 (5 bases). Germline V gene data show CDR1 as SGHTA and CDR2 as FQGNSA. CDR3 length: 18 amino acids. Trimming took off 5 bases at V and 3 bases at J, with 24 bases between the two ends. The CDR3 nucleotides are TGTGCCAGCAGCCCCCGTGGGAGATTCCAGGTTCGAACAGATACGCAGTATTTT. It is translated as CASSPRGRFQVRTDTQYF. Looking up the rest from reference TRBV7-2 and TRBJ2-3 gives the full variable domain: GAGVSQSPSNKVTEKGKDVELRCDPISGHTALYWYRQSLGQGLEFLIYFQGNSAPDKSGLPSDRFSAERTGGSVSTLTIQRTQQEDSAVYLCASSPRGRFQVRTDTQYFGPGTRLTVL.

This rearrangement joins TRBV7-2 to TRBJ1-5, with D uncertain. V was clipped by 4 bases and J by 6 bases, with 13 bases between them. The CDR3 loop spans 14 amino acids. Germline loops: CDR1 SGHTA, CDR2 FQGNSA. The CDR3: CASSSKEFGQPQHF. CDR3 coding DNA: TGTGCCAGCAGCTCAAAGGAGTTCGGTCAGCCCCAGCATTTT.

This sequence joins TRBV5-4 and TRBJ2-3; 11 bases fit TRBD2. This CDR3 is built from 15 residues. After removal of 4 bases from V and 6 bases from J, the junction contained 7 bases not matched to a gene. Germline assignment: CDR1 SGHNT and CDR2 YYREEE (reference sequence). The CDR3 DNA reads as TGTGCCAGCAGCCCGACTAGCGGGGTTGAGGATACGCAGTATTTT. Translated: CASSPTSGVEDTQYF.

The V call is TRBV7-9, the J call TRBJ2-2, with D perhaps TRBD1 (5 bases). Per germline, CDR1 SEHNR and CDR2 FQNEAQ (reference sequence). Trimming pared 5 bases from V and 6 bases from J, leaving 13 bases between. The CDR3 length is 14 residues. The CDR3: CASSPQGSAGELFF. The CDR3 DNA reads as TGTGCCAGCAGCCCTCAGGGAAGTGCCGGGGAGCTGTTTTTT.

The chain combines TRBV7-2 with TRBJ2-3, with D perhaps TRBD2 (7 bases). V was shortened by 11 bases and J by 5 bases, with 20 bases between the two germline ends. Per germline, CDR1 SGHTA and CDR2 FQGNSA. The CDR3 extends over 14 amino acids. DNA of the CDR3: TGTGCCTCGGATAACGGGGGGCCCGTAGATACGCAGTATTTT. Its translation is CASDNGGPVDTQYF. The variable domain in full, completed from reference TRBV7-2 and TRBJ2-3, reads GAGVSQSPSNKVTEKGKDVELRCDPISGHTALYWYRQSLGQGLEFLIYFQGNSAPDKSGLPSDRFSAERTGGSVSTLTIQRTQQEDSAVYLCASDNGGPVDTQYFGPGTRLTVL.

The chain recombines TRBV7-9 with TRBJ2-2, with a possible D match to TRBD1 (6 bases). The CDR3 extends over 19 amino acids. V lost 0 bases, J lost 2 bases, and 19 bases lay in between. The V gene's germline CDR1 is SEHNR and CDR2 FQNEAQ (reference sequence). The CDR3 loop is CASSLAWYSSRGNTGELFF. Written as DNA, the CDR3 is TGTGCCAGCAGCTTAGCATGGTATTCGTCCAGGGGAAACACCGGGGAGCTGTTTTTT.

The genes are TRBV7-8 and TRBJ1-2, with D possibly matching TRBD1 (6 bases). Germline loops: CDR1 SGHVS, CDR2 FQNEAQ. The CDR3 has 17 residues. V shed 3 bases and J shed 4 bases, with 21 bases lying between them. The CDR3 region has the DNA TGTGCCAGCAGCTTGGGGAGGGGCAAAACAGGGAGCTATGGCTACACCTTC. As protein: CASSLGRGKTGSYGYTF. The full variable domain, in which reference TRBV7-8 and TRBJ1-2 provide the parts outside the CDR3, is GAGVSQSPRYKVAKRGQDVALRCDPISGHVSLFWYQQALGQGPEFLTYFQNEAQLDKSGLPSDRFFAERPEGSVSTLKIQRTQQEDSAVYLCASSLGRGKTGSYGYTFGSGTRLTVV.

The CDR3 reads CASSPRDRVAAEAFF. The CDR3 DNA follows: TGTGCCAGCAGCCCCCGGGACAGGGTTGCGGCTGAAGCTTTCTTT. This chain uses TRBV7-2 with TRBJ1-1, with 9 bases matching TRBD1. This CDR3 has 15 amino acids. V gave up 5 bases and J gave up 6 bases; unmatched junction bases: 10. The germline V gene has CDR1 SGHTA and CDR2 FQGNSA.

The rearrangement links TRBV5-1 to TRBJ1-3; D remains ambiguous. The length of the CDR3 is 16 residues. From germline, CDR1 is SGHRS and CDR2 YFSETQ. Trimming removed 0 bases from V and 0 bases from J, with 10 bases in between. The DNA for the CDR3 is TGCGCCAGCAGCTTGGATGGGCATTACTCTGGAAACACCATATATTTT. It codes for CASSLDGHYSGNTIYF.

The chain uses TRBV7-9 and TRBJ1-6; the match to TRBD1 covers 9 bases. In germline, CDR1 is SEHNR, CDR2 FQNEAQ (reference sequence). V lost 4 bases, J lost 10 bases, and 8 bases stayed unmatched. This CDR3 has 15 residues. CDR3 protein: CASSWGGTGRSPLHF. CDR3 sequence (DNA): TGTGCCAGCAGCTGGGGGGGGACAGGGCGATCACCCCTCCACTTT. Complete variable domain (other parts from reference TRBV7-9 and TRBJ1-6): DTGVSQNPRHKITKRGQNVTFRCDPISEHNRLYWYRQTLGQGPEFLTYFQNEAQLEKSRLLSDRFSAERPKGSFSTLEIQRTEQGDSAMYLCASSWGGTGRSPLHFGNGTRLTVT.

The rearrangement joins TRBV5-6 to TRBJ1-1; D unresolved. Germline V gives CDR1 SGHDT, CDR2 YYEEEE. This CDR3 has 13 residues. V gave up 1 base and J gave up 9 bases, with 13 bases separating them. CDR3 loop: CASSLSAEEQAFF. The CDR3 DNA is TGTGCCAGCAGCTTGTCCGCAGAGGAGCAAGCTTTCTTT.

The V and J genes are TRBV28 and TRBJ1-1; no clear D. This CDR3 has 12 residues. CDR1 is MDHEN, CDR2 SYDVKM, per germline. V dropped 7 bases and J dropped 10 bases, with 16 bases sitting between them. Here the CDR3 DNA reads TGTGCCAGCACCAGGTCCGCGGGAGGAGCTTTCTTT. Translating it yields CASTRSAGGAFF.

This clone was seen a handful of times. The genes are TRBV4-2 and TRBJ1-3, with 7 bases identical to TRBD1. Losses at the gene ends were 0 bases for V and 2 bases for J; bases not matched to a gene: 10. Germline V CDR1 and CDR2: LGHNA, YNFKEQ. The length of the CDR3 is 18 residues. CDR3 protein: CASSQDLTRGQAGNTIYF. The CDR3 DNA is TGTGCCAGCAGCCAAGATCTTACGCGTGGACAGGCTGGAAACACCATATATTTT.

The V gene is TRBV4-1, the J gene TRBJ1-2, with D perhaps matching TRBD1 (5 bases). The CDR3 spans 14 residues. Trimming left V 4 bases short and J 4 bases short, with 13 bases between. CDR1 and CDR2 from the germline V gene are MGHRA and YSYEKL. CDR3 protein: CASSRQTSSYGYTF. In nucleotides, the CDR3 is TGCGCCAGCAGCCGACAGACTTCTTCCTATGGCTACACCTTC.

This chain uses TRBV14 with TRBJ1-2; D not certain. Germline loops: CDR1 SGHDN, CDR2 FVKESK. The V and J ends lost 2 bases and 1 base respectively, with 5 bases between them. The CDR3 runs to 13 residues. The CDR3 loop is CASSQTRNYGYTF. In nucleotides, the CDR3 is TGTGCCAGCAGCCAAACGCGTAACTATGGCTACACCTTC.

This clone appeared a few times. The gene calls are TRBV6-6 and TRBJ1-1, with a tentative D call TRBD1 (5 bases). The CDR3 has 12 amino acids. V lost 6 bases and J 8 bases, leaving 13 bases between the germline ends. CDR1 and CDR2 from the germline V gene are MNHNY and SVGAGI (reference sequence). CDR3 DNA sequence: TGTGCCAGCAGGGACCGACAGACAGAAGCTTTCTTT. Protein: CASRDRQTEAFF.

V gene TRBV27 combines with J gene TRBJ1-2, with 9 bases fitting TRBD1. Germline CDR1 and CDR2: MNHEY and SMNVEV (reference sequence). V was pared by 6 bases and J by 7 bases, with 9 bases of the junction left unmatched. This CDR3 comprises 14 residues. The CDR3 is CASSSRDRAAGYTF. As DNA, the CDR3 is TGTGCCAGCAGCAGCCGGGACAGGGCTGCTGGCTACACCTTC.

The chain has TRBV9 and TRBJ1-5, with 8 bases that match TRBD1. The germline CDR1 and CDR2 sequences are SGDLS and YYNGEE. This CDR3 region has 14 residues. Germline trimming cut 3 bases from V and 1 base from J; bases unmatched to any gene: 0. The CDR3 sequence is CASSAGGSNQPQHF. The CDR3 DNA reads TGTGCCAGCAGCGCAGGGGGCAGCAATCAGCCCCAGCATTTT. The full variable domain, its missing parts supplied by reference TRBV9 and TRBJ1-5, is DSGVTQTPKHLITATGQRVTLRCSPRSGDLSVYWYQQSLDQGLQFLIQYYNGEERAKGNILERFSAQQFPDLHSELNLSSLELGDSALYFCASSAGGSNQPQHFGDGTRLSIL.

This chain links TRBV27 with TRBJ1-1; D uncertain. Per the germline V gene, CDR1 is MNHEY and CDR2 is SMNVEV (reference sequence). With 6 bases removed from V and 5 bases from J, the gap between germline ends came to 16 bases. The CDR3 loop spans 14 amino acids. Here the CDR3 DNA reads TGTGCCAGCAGGTCAGGTCCGGGAGTGACTGAAGCTTTCTTT. This codes for CASRSGPGVTEAFF.